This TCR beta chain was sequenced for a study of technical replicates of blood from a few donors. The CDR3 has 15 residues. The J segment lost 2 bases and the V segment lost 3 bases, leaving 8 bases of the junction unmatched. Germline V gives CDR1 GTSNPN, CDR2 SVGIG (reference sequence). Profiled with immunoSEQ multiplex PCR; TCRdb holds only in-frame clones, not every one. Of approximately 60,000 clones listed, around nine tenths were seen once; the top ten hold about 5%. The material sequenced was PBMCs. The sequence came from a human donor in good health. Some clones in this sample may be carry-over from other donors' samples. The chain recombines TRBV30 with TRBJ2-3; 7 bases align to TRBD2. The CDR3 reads CAWRDRGVNTDTQYF. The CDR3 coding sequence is TGTGCCTGGAGAGATCGGGGGGTGAACACAGATACGCAGTATTTT.